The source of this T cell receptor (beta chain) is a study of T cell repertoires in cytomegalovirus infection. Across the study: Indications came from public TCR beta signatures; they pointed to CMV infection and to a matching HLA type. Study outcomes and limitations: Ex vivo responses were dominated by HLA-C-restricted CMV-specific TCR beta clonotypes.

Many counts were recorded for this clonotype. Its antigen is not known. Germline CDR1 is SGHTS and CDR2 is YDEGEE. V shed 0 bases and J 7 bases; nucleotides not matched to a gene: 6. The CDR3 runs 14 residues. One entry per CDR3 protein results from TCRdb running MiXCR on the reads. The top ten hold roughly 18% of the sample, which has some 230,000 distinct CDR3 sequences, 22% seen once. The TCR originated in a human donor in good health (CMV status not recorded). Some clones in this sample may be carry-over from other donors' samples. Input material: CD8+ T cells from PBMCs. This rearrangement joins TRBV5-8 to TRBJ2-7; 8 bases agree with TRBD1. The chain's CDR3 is CASSLGQGSREQYF. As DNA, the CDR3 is TGTGCCAGCAGCTTGGGACAGGGGTCCCGAGAGCAGTACTTC.